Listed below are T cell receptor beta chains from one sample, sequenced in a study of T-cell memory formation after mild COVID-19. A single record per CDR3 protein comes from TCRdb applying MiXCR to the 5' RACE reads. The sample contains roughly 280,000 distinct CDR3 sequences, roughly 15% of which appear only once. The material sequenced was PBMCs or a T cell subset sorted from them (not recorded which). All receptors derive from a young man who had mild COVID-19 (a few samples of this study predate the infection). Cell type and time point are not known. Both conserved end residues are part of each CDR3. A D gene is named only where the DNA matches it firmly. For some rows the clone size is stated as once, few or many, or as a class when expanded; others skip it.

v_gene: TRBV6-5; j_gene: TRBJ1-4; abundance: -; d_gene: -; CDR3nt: TGTGCCAGCAGTTACCGCCTTGCGGGGATAAATGAAAAACTGTTTTTT; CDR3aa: CASSYRLAGINEKLFF
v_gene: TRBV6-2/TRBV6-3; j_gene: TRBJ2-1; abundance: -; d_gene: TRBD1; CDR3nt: TGTGCCAGCAGCCTAACAGGGGGGCCAAGCTACAATGAGCAGTTCTTC; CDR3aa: CASSLTGGPSYNEQFF
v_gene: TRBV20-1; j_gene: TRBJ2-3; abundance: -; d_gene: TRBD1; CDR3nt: TGCAGTGCCGAGGGGACAGGGAGGACAGATACGCAGTATTTT; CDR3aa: CSAEGTGRTDTQYF
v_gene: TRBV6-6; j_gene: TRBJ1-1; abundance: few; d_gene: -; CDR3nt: TGTGCCAGCAGTTACTCGAGAGGGGGGGACACTGAAGCTTTCTTT; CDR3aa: CASSYSRGGDTEAFF
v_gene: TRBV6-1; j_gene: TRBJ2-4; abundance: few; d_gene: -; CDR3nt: TGTGCCAGCAGTGACCGGGCCGGGACGGGGTGGGCCAAAAACATTCAGTACTTC; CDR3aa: CASSDRAGTGWAKNIQYF
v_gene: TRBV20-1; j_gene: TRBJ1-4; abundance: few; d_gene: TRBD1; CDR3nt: TGCAGTGCTAGAGAGGCTACAGGGGTAATTACTGAAAAACTGTTTTTT; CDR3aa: CSAREATGVITEKLFF
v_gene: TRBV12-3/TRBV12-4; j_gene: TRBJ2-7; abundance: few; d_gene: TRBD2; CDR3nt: TGTGCCAGCAGTTTGTCCAGCGGGGGGGCTTCCGAGCAGTACTTC; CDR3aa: CASSLSSGGASEQYF
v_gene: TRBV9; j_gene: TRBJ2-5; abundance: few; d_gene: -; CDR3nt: TGTGCCAGCAGCGTGGCGACGGGGAAAGAGACCCAGTACTTC; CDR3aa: CASSVATGKETQYF
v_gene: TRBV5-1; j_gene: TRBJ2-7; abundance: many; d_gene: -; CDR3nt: TGTGCCAGCAGCTTGGGGGCCTACGAGCAGTACTTC; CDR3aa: CASSLGAYEQYF
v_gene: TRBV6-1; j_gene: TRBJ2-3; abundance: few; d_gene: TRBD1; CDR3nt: TGTGCCAGCAGTGACCGGGACAGGGACACAGATACGCAGTATTTT; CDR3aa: CASSDRDRDTDTQYF
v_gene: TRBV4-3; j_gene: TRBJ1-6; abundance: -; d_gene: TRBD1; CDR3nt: TGCGCCAGCAGCCAGACAGGGGGCATTAGTTCACCCCTCCACTTT; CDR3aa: CASSQTGGISSPLHF
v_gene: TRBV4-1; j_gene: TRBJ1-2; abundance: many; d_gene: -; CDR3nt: TGCGCCAGCAGCCAAACGTACCCTCAGGTGCTAGTTGGCTATGGCTACACCTTC; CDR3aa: CASSQTYPQVLVGYGYTF
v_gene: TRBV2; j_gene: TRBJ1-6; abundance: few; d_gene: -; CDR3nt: TGTGCCACCGAGGGTAGAAATTCACCCCTCCACTTT; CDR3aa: CATEGRNSPLHF
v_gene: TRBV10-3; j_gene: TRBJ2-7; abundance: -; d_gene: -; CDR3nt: TGTGCCATCAAGGCAGGAGGAATGCTCTACGAGCAGTACTTC; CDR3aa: CAIKAGGMLYEQYF
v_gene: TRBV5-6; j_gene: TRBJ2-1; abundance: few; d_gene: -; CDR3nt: TGTGCCAGCAGCCTGCTGATTGCGGATGAGCAGTTCTTC; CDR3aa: CASSLLIADEQFF
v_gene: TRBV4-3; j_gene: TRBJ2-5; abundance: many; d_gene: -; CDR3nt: TGCGCCAGCAGCCAAGGTGGAAGCGGCGTCTCGCAAGAGACCCAGTACTTC; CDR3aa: CASSQGGSGVSQETQYF
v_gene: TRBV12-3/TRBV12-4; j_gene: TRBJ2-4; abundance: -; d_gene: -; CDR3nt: TGTGCCAGCAGTTTTGCAGGGGCCAAAAACATTCAGTACTTC; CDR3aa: CASSFAGAKNIQYF
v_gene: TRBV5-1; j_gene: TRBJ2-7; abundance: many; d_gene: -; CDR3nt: TGCGCCAGCAGCTTGGGTCCAGGGATGGCCTACGAGCAGTACTTC; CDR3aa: CASSLGPGMAYEQYF
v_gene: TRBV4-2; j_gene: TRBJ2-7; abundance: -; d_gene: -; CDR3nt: TGTGCCAGCAGCCAAGGGGTCTCTTCGGTCTCCTACGAGCAGTACTTC; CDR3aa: CASSQGVSSVSYEQYF
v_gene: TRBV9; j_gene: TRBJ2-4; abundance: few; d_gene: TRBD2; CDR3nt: TGTGCCAGCAGCCCCCGGGGGACTAGCGGGGGGGAACACATTCAGTACTTC; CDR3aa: CASSPRGTSGGEHIQYF
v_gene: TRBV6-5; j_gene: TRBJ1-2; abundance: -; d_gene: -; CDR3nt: TGTGCCAGCCTGGTACAACTCTATGGCTACACCTTC; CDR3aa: CASLVQLYGYTF
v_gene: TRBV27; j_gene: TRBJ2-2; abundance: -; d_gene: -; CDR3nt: TGTGCCAGCAGTTCCGGACTGTTAAACACCGGGGAGCTGTTTTTT; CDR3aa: CASSSGLLNTGELFF
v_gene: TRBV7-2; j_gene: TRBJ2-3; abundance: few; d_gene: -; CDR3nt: TGTGCCAGCAGCCCGGGGGCTACGACAGATACGCAGTATTTT; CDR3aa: CASSPGATTDTQYF
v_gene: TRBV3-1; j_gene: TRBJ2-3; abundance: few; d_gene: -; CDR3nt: TGTGCCAGCAGCCAAGTTCTCGTTTCGGATACGCAGTATTTT; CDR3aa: CASSQVLVSDTQYF
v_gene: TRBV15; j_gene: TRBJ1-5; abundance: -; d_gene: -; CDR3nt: TGTGCCACCAGCAGAGATCGACAGAATCAGCCCCAGCATTTT; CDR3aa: CATSRDRQNQPQHF
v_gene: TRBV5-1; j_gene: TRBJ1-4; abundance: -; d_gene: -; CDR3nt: TGCGCCAGCAGCTTGGCCGTCGAGGAAAAACTGTTTTTT; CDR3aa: CASSLAVEEKLFF
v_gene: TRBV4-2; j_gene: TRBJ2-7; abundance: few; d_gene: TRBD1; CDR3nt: TGTGCCAGCAGCCAAGAGGGACAGGGTGCCTACGAGCAGTACTTC; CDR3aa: CASSQEGQGAYEQYF
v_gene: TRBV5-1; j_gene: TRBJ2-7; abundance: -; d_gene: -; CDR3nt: TGCGCCAGCAGGGTCGGTAGTGGCTACGAGCAGTACTTC; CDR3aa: CASRVGSGYEQYF
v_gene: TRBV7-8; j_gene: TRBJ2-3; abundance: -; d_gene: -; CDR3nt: TGTGCCAGCAGCCCCTCGGGGGTGTGGAGCACAGATACGCAGTATTTT; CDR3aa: CASSPSGVWSTDTQYF
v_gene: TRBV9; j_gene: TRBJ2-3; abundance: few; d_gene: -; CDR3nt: TGTGCCAGCAGCGTAGTCCAGACGGATACGCAGTATTTT; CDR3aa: CASSVVQTDTQYF
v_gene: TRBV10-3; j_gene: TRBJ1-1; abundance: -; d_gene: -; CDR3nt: TGTGCCATCAGTGTCCGGTTTGGAACCGGTGAAGCTTTCTTT; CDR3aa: CAISVRFGTGEAFF
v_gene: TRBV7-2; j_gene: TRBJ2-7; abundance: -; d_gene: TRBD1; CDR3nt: TGTGCCAGCAGCTTTAGACAGGGTGGTTACGAGCAGTACTTC; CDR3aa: CASSFRQGGYEQYF
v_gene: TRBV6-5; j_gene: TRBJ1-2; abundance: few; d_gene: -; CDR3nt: TGTGCCAGCAGTTACTCCGGGGGGGTGGAGGGCTACACCTTC; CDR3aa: CASSYSGGVEGYTF
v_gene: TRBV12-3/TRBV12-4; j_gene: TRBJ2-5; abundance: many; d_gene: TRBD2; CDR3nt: TGTGCCAGCAGTTTCCCGGGGGGAGTAGAGACCCAGTACTTC; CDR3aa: CASSFPGGVETQYF
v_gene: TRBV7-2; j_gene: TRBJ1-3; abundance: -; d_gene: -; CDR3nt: TGTGCCAGCAGCCCCGTCCCGGGACGGAGCTCTGGAAACACCATATATTTT; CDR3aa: CASSPVPGRSSGNTIYF
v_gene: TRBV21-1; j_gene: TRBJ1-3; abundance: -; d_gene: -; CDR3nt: TGTGCCAGCAGCATAGGGCGGAGGACAGGGGCCGGAAACACCATATATTTT; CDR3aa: CASSIGRRTGAGNTIYF
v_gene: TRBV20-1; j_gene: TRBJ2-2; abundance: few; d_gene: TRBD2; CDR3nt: TGCAGTGCCCCTAGCGGGGGGGCGGCCGGGGAGCTGTTTTTT; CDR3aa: CSAPSGGAAGELFF
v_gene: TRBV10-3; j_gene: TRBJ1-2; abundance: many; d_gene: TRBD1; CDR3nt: TGTGCCATCAGTGAAGGGGAAGGGACAGGGCGCGGAGTTGGCTACACCTTC; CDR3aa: CAISEGEGTGRGVGYTF
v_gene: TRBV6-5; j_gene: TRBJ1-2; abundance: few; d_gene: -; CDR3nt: TGTGCCAGCATTGCAGACTCTAACTATGGCTACACCTTC; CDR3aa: CASIADSNYGYTF
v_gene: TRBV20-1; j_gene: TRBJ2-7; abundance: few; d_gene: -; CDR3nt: TGCAGTGCTAGAGATCTCGGTCAGGGCTACGAGCAGTACTTC; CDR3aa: CSARDLGQGYEQYF
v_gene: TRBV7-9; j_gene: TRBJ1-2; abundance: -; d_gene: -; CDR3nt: TGTGCCAGCAGCTCAGATGAGGGGGGAAGGTATGGCTACACCTTC; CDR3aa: CASSSDEGGRYGYTF
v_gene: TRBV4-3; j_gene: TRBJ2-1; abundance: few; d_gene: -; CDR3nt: TGCGCCAGCAGCCAAGATTTGACATCCTACAATGAGCAGTTCTTC; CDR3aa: CASSQDLTSYNEQFF
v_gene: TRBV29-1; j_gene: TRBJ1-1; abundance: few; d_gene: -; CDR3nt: TGCAGCGTTGAAGGCGAATTTGAAGCTTTCTTT; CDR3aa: CSVEGEFEAFF
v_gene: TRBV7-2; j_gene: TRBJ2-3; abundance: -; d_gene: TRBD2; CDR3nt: TGTGCCAGCAGCTTAGTCCGGGGGGCAGATACGCAGTATTTT; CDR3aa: CASSLVRGADTQYF
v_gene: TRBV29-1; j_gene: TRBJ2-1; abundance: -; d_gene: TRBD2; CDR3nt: TGCAGCGTTGAAGCAGCGGGGGGGCCGGATGAGCAGTTCTTC; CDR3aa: CSVEAAGGPDEQFF
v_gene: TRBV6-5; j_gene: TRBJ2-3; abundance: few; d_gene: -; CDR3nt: TGTGCCAGCAGTCCTCGGGGTCCAAGTCTAGCAGATACGCAGTATTTT; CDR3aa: CASSPRGPSLADTQYF
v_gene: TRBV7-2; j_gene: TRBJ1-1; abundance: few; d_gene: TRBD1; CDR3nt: TGTGCCAGCAGCATGGGACAGATATATGAAGCTTTCTTT; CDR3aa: CASSMGQIYEAFF
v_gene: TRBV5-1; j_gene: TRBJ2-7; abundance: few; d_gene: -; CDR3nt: TGCGCCAGCAGCCCGCGGGACTCCGGCTACGAGCAGTACTTC; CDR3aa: CASSPRDSGYEQYF
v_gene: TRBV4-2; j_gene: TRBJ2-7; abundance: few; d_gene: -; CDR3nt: TGTGCCAGCAGCCAAGACCTGGCAGACTACGAGCAGTACTTC; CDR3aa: CASSQDLADYEQYF
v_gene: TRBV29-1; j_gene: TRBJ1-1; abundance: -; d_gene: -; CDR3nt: TGCAGCGCCCTGGGGACCCCCAACACTGAAGCTTTCTTT; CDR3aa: CSALGTPNTEAFF
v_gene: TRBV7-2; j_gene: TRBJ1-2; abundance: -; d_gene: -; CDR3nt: TGTGCCAGCAGCTTAGGGGCAGGGTTGTTCTATGGCTACACCTTC; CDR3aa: CASSLGAGLFYGYTF
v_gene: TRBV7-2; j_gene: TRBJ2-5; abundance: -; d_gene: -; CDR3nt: TGTGCCAGCAGGGACCGAGAGACCCAGTACTTC; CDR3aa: CASRDRETQYF
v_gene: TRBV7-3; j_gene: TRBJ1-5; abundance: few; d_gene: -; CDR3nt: TGTGCCAGCAGCTTGTCGGAAGACTTAGGTCTGGGTGCCAATCAGCCCCAGCATTTT; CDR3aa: CASSLSEDLGLGANQPQHF
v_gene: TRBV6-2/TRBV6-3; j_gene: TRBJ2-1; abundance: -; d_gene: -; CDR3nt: TGTGCCAGCAGTTACTCGGGCCGCGGGGAGCAGTTCTTC; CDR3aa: CASSYSGRGEQFF